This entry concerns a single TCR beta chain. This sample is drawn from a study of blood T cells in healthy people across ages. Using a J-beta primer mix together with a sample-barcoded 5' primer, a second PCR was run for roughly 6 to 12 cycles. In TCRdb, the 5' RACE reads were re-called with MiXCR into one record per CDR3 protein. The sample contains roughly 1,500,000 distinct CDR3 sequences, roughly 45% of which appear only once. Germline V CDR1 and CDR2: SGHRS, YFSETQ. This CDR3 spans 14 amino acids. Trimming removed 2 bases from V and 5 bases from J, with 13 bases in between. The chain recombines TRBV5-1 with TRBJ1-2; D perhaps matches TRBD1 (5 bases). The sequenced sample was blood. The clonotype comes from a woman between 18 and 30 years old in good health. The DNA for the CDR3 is TGCGCCAGCAGCTTAGAGGCCAGGGATTATGGCTACACCTTC. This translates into CASSLEARDYGYTF.